This T cell receptor (beta chain) was obtained from a study of technical replicates of blood from a handful of donors. Profiled with immunoSEQ multiplex PCR; TCRdb holds only in-frame clones, not every one. The data hold approximately 79,000 clones, with approximately 96% observed a single time. The V gene end was trimmed by 1 base and the J gene end by 4 bases; junction bases not matched to a gene: 8. The CDR3 loop spans 17 amino acids. Per germline, CDR1 MDHEN and CDR2 SYDVKM. V is TRBV28 and J is TRBJ1-5; 9 nucleotides line up with TRBD1. The clonotype comes from a human donor in good health. The sample comprised T cells isolated from PBMCs. The CDR3 region is CASSLFRNRGPNQPQHF. The CDR3 nucleotides read TGTGCCAGCAGTTTATTTCGTAACAGGGGGCCAAATCAGCCCCAGCATTTT.